This T cell receptor beta chain was sequenced in a study of blood T cell repertoires in COVID-19. Study-level background: Acute-phase and convalescent COVID-19 samples originated in the United States, Italy and Spain.

V lost 7 bases, J lost 1 base, and 6 bases stayed unmatched. Germline V gene sequence: CDR1 SGHNT, CDR2 YYREEE (reference sequence). This CDR3 region has 16 residues. Authors' analysis steps: Cell counts per sample came from amplifying reference gene primers. Profiled with immunoSEQ multiplex PCR; TCRdb holds only in-frame clones, not every one. V and J calls plus clone size are reproduced from that table; the DNA served to infer D and trimming. The table records roughly 250,000 clones, 80% to 90% of them present only once. Enrollees, about 18 to 89 years old, lived in 24 US areas. In assigning cohorts, the study relied on participant-reported clinical history.

The V and J genes are TRBV5-4 and TRBJ2-6; 9 positions agree with TRBD1. This sequence was found in a woman aged 50 to 65 who had recovered from COVID-19. Sequencing used PBMCs or T cells enriched from blood (not recorded which). CDR3 in DNA: TGTGCCAGCCGGGACAGGGTTCGTTCTGGGGCCAACGTCCTGACTTTC. Protein sequence: CASRDRVRSGANVLTF.